Presented here are 18 T cell receptor beta chains from one specimen sequenced in a study of cytomegalovirus exposure and HLA in healthy donors (TCRdb year 2017). The library was obtained by the immunoSEQ multiplex PCR assay. A mixture of 60 forward primers for TCR Vbeta segments and 13 reverse primers for TCR Jbeta segments was used in the multiplex PCR. In TCRdb, the immuneACCESS table is reduced to in-frame sequences with V and J assigned. These tables do not hold every clone; where another copy was compared, an unresolved V gene accounts for under half, and the others remain unexplained. The sample table holds approximately 150,000 clones, of which 70% were seen once. Under 5.5% of the sample lies in the top ten. Sample: PBMCs. Source of these receptors: a man aged 18-30 years in good health and CMV-seropositive.

This chain joins TRBV29-1 and TRBJ2-1; D is unresolved. V lost 8 bases and J lost 6, with 11 bases in between. Germline V gene data show CDR1 as SQVTM and CDR2 as ANQGSEA. The CDR3 is 11 amino acids. In DNA, the CDR3 is TGCAGCTTCGGGTCCGGCAATGAGCAGTTCTTC. Translated: CSFGSGNEQFF.

The rearrangement uses TRBV6-5 and TRBJ1-2; possible D gene TRBD1, 5 bases. V shed 3 bases and J shed 3 bases, with 11 bases lying between them. Per the germline V gene, CDR1 is MNHEY and CDR2 is SVGAGI. CDR3 size: 14 residues. The DNA of the CDR3 is TGTGCCAGCAGTTATGGGGGGTGGGACTATGGCTACACCTTC. Translation: CASSYGGWDYGYTF.

The chain joins TRBV2 to TRBJ2-6; the D gene is possibly TRBD1 (6 bases). The CDR3 is 15 amino acids. CDR1 is SNHLY, CDR2 FYNNEI, per germline. Trimming stripped 6 bases from V and 2 bases from J, with 11 bases between. CDR3 sequence (DNA): TGTGCCAGCAGCGAGACAGGACCTGGGGCCAACGTCCTGACTTTC. It is translated as CASSETGPGANVLTF.

The rearrangement joins TRBV6-5 to TRBJ2-3; D may be TRBD1 (6 bases). Germline lookup yields CDR1 MNHEY and CDR2 SVGAGI. The ends were cut back, 5 bases at V and 1 base at J, with 10 bases in the middle. This CDR3 is built from 14 residues. The CDR3 sequence: CASSPGEGTDTQYF. The DNA for the CDR3 is TGTGCCAGCAGTCCAGGGGAAGGCACAGATACGCAGTATTTT.

The CDR3 DNA is TGTGCCACCAGCAGAGATCTGGGGGGAGACTATGGCTACACCTTC. Amino acids: CATSRDLGGDYGYTF. This rearrangement joins TRBV15 to TRBJ1-2, with a weak D call TRBD1 (5 bases). In germline, CDR1 is LNHNV, CDR2 YYDKDF (reference sequence). Trimming removed 0 bases at V and 3 bases at J, with 11 bases between. CDR3 length equals 15 residues.

V is TRBV30 and J is TRBJ1-4, with D perhaps TRBD1 (6 bases). CDR1 GTSNPN and CDR2 SVGIG come from the germline V gene (reference sequence). V was shortened by 0 bases and J by 10 bases, with 15 bases between the two germline ends. CDR3 size: 14 residues. The chain's CDR3 is CAWSVGPQGGKLFF. As DNA, the CDR3 is TGTGCCTGGAGTGTAGGGCCCCAAGGGGGAAAACTGTTTTTT.

The rearrangement links TRBV2 to TRBJ2-6; TRBD1 might be the D (5 bases). This CDR3 comprises 17 residues. Germline V gives CDR1 SNHLY, CDR2 FYNNEI. The ends were cut back, 8 bases at V and 0 bases at J, with 17 bases in the middle. The CDR3 nucleotides are TGTGCCAGCGCGCGACAGATTTTAAGCTCTGGGGCCAACGTCCTGACTTTC. As protein: CASARQILSSGANVLTF.

V is TRBV19 and J is TRBJ1-1, with D perhaps TRBD1 (5 bases). Germline V CDR1 and CDR2: LNHDA, SQIVND (reference sequence). CDR3 length: 15 amino acids. Trimming left V 5 bases short and J 3 bases short, with 16 bases between. The CDR3 sequence: CASSPRGAGYTEAFF. The CDR3 DNA sequence: TGTGCCAGTAGTCCCCGCGGGGCAGGGTACACTGAAGCTTTCTTT.

This clone occurred a few times. The sample carries other DNA sequences with the same CDR3. V and J are TRBV11-2 and TRBJ2-7, with TRBD1 as a possible D gene (5 bases). In germline, CDR1 is SGHAT, CDR2 FQNNGV. V dropped 1 base and J dropped 1 base, with 8 bases sitting between them. The CDR3 length is 14 residues. CDR3 DNA: TGTGCCAGCAGCTTAGGAACAGGTTCCTACGAGCAGTACGTC. This sequence encodes CASSLGTGSYEQYV.

The chain links TRBV7-6 to TRBJ2-5, with 12 bases that match TRBD1. This CDR3 is 16 amino acids long. The V gene's germline CDR1 is SGHVS and CDR2 FNYEAQ. The J segment lost 4 bases and the V segment lost 4 bases, leaving 7 bases of the junction unmatched. The CDR3 region has the DNA TGTGCCAGCAGCTCTCGGGGGACAGGGGGCCCAGAGACCCAGTACTTC. The encoded protein is CASSSRGTGGPETQYF.

This chain uses TRBV7-8 with TRBJ2-2, with 11 bases lining up with TRBD2. This CDR3 contains 20 residues. Germline V gives CDR1 SGHVS, CDR2 FQNEAQ. V lost 5 bases and J lost 2; bases outside the gene matches: 16. The CDR3 sequence: CASSPGTSGGGFYNTGELFF. DNA of the CDR3: TGTGCCAGCAGCCCAGGGACTAGCGGAGGGGGATTCTATAACACCGGGGAGCTGTTTTTT.

Notes on this clone: Within the sample, other DNA sequences also encode this same CDR3. V gene TRBV6-1 combines with J gene TRBJ2-3; TRBD1 is a possible D gene (5 bases). This CDR3 spans 13 amino acids. Trimming took 6 bases from V and 3 from J, leaving 10 bases between them. Per the germline V gene, CDR1 is MNHNS and CDR2 is SASEGT. Written as DNA, the CDR3 is TGTGCCAGCAGAGCAGGGTGGACAGATACGCAGTATTTT. As protein: CASRAGWTDTQYF.

This clone appeared once. The V gene is TRBV11-2, the J gene TRBJ2-3; 7 bases agree with TRBD2. The CDR3 is made up of 13 amino acids. The germline V gene has CDR1 SGHAT and CDR2 FQNNGV. The ends lost 3 bases at V and 4 bases at J; junction bases unmatched: 1. The CDR3 protein is CASSLGRADTQYF. The CDR3 DNA reads TGTGCCAGCAGCTTGGGGAGGGCAGATACGCAGTATTTT.

The gene calls are TRBV5-6 and TRBJ2-3, with D possibly TRBD1 on 5 matching bases. CDR3 length: 13 residues. Per the germline V gene, CDR1 is SGHDT and CDR2 is YYEEEE. V lost 3 bases and J lost 3, with 8 bases in between. CDR3 DNA sequence: TGTGCCAGCAGCTCTTCAGGGACAGATACGCAGTATTTT. Residues: CASSSSGTDTQYF.

V gene TRBV5-1 combines with J gene TRBJ1-1; D remains ambiguous. Per the germline V gene, CDR1 is SGHRS and CDR2 is YFSETQ. The CDR3 extends over 14 amino acids. Trimming shortened V by 4 bases and J by 2 bases, and 12 bases separated the two germline ends. DNA for the CDR3: TGCGCCAGCAGCCAAACGGGAGTCAACACTGAAGCTTTCTTT. It yields the protein CASSQTGVNTEAFF.

The V call is TRBV27, the J call TRBJ1-4; 9 bases match TRBD1. The CDR3 extends over 15 amino acids. The J segment lost 7 bases and the V segment lost 6 bases, leaving 9 bases of the junction unmatched. The germline V gene has CDR1 MNHEY and CDR2 SMNVEV (reference sequence). CDR3 sequence: CASSPLTGGFEKLFF. CDR3 nucleotide sequence: TGTGCCAGCAGCCCCCTTACAGGGGGCTTTGAAAAACTGTTTTTT.

V gene TRBV28 combines with J gene TRBJ1-1; D remains ambiguous. The V and J ends lost 3 bases and 4 bases respectively, with 3 bases between them. Germline V gives CDR1 MDHEN, CDR2 SYDVKM. This CDR3 contains 11 residues. The CDR3 coding sequence is TGTGCCAGCAGTTTTCTCACTGAAGCTTTCTTT. It encodes CASSFLTEAFF.

The chain couples TRBV4-2 to TRBJ2-3, with TRBD2 matching 13 bases. Per the germline V gene, CDR1 is LGHNA and CDR2 is YNFKEQ. CDR3 length: 16 amino acids. J lost 6 bases, V lost 5 bases, and 8 bases had no gene match. CDR3 in amino acids: CASSSGLAGASDTQYF. DNA of the CDR3: TGTGCCAGCAGCTCAGGACTAGCGGGAGCTTCGGATACGCAGTATTTT.